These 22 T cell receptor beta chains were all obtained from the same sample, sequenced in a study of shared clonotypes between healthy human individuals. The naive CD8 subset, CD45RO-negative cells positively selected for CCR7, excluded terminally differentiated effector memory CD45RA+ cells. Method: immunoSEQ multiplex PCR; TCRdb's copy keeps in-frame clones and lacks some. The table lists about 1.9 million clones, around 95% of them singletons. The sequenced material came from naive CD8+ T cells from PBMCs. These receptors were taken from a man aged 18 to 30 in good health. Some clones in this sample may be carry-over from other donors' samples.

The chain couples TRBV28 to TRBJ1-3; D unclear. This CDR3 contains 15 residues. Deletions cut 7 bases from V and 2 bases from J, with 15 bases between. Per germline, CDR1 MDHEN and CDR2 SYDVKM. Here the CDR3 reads CASNGAGGTGNTIYF. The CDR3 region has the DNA TGTGCCAGCAATGGTGCAGGTGGTACTGGAAACACCATATATTTT.

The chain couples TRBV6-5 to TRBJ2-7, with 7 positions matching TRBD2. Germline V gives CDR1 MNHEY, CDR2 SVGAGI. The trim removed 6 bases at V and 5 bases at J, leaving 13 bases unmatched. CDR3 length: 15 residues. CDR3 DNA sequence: TGTGCCAGCAGGATCTCGGGAGGAAGGCACCACGAGCAGTACTTC. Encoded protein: CASRISGGRHHEQYF.

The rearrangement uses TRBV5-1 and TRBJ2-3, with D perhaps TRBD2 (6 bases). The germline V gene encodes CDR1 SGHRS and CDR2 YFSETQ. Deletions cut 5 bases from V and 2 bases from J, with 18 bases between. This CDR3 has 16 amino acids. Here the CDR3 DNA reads TGCGCCAGCAGTTCGATCCTAGCGACCCACACAGATACGCAGTATTTT. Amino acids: CASSSILATHTDTQYF.

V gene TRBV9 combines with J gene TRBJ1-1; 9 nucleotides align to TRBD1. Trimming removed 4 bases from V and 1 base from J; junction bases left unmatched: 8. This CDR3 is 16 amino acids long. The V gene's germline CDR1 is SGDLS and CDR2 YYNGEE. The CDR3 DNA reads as TGTGCCAGCAGCCCCACAGGGGGCCTAGGGAACACTGAAGCTTTCTTT. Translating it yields CASSPTGGLGNTEAFF.

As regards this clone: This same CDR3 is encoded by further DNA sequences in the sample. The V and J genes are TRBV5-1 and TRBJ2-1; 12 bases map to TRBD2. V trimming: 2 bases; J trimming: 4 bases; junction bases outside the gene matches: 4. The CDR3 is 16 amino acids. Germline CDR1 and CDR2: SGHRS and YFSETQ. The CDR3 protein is CASSLPGLAGYNEQFF. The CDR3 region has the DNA TGCGCCAGCAGCTTACCTGGACTAGCGGGATACAATGAGCAGTTCTTC.

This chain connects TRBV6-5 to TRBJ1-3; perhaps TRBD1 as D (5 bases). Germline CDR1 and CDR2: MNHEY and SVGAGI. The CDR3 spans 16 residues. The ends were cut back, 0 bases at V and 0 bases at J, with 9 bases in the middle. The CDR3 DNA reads TGTGCCAGCAGTTACTCGGGACCAGACTCTGGAAACACCATATATTTT. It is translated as CASSYSGPDSGNTIYF.

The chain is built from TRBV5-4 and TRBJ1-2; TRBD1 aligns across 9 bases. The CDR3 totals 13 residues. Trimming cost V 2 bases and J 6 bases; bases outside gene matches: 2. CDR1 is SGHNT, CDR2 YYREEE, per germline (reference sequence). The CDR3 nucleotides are TGTGCCAGCAGCTTATGGACAGGGGATGGCTACACCTTC. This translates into CASSLWTGDGYTF.

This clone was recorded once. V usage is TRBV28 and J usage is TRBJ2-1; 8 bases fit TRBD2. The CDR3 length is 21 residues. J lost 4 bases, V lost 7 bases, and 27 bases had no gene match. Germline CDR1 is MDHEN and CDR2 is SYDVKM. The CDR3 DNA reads TGTGCCAGCACCCTGGGGGTTTTGGATCAAATTAGGACTAGCAGATACAATGAGCAGTTCTTC. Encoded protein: CASTLGVLDQIRTSRYNEQFF.

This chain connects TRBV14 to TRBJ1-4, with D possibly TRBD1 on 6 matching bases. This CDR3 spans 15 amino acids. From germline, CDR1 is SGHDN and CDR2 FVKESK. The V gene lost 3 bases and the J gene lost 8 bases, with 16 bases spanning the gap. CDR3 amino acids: CASSHAPRGGEKLFF. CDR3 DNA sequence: TGTGCCAGCAGCCACGCACCCCGAGGGGGGGAAAAACTGTTTTTT. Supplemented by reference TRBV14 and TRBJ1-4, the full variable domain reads EAGVTQFPSHSVIEKGQTVTLRCDPISGHDNLYWYRRVMGKEIKFLLHFVKESKQDESGMPNNRFLAERTGGTYSTLKVQPAELEDSGVYFCASSHAPRGGEKLFFGSGTQLSVL.

CDR3 in amino acids: CASSQDPSGRETQYF. The CDR3 bases are TGTGCCAGCAGCCAAGATCCCTCAGGGCGGGAGACCCAGTACTTC. V and J are TRBV4-2 and TRBJ2-5; a possible D gene is TRBD1 (5 bases). The CDR3 extends over 15 amino acids. Looked up from germline, CDR1 is LGHNA and CDR2 is YNFKEQ. Trimming took 0 bases from V and 5 from J, leaving 13 bases between them.

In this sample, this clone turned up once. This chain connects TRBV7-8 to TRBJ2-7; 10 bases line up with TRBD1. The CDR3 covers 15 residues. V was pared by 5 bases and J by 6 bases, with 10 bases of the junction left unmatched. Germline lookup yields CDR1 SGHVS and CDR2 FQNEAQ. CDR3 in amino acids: CASSSRDRGKSEQYF. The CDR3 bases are TGTGCCAGCAGCAGCCGGGACAGGGGTAAGAGCGAGCAGTACTTC.

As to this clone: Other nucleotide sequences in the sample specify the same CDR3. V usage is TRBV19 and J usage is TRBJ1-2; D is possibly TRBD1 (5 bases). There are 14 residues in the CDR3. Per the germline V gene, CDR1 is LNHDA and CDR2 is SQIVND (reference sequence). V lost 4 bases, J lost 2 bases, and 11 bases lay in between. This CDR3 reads CASSTGLSNYGYTF. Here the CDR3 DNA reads TGTGCCAGTAGTACAGGGTTAAGCAACTATGGCTACACCTTC.

For the CDR3, the DNA is TGCGCCAGCAGCTTGGCCGCGGTAGCGGGAGAAACCTACAATGAGCAGTTCTTC. It is translated as CASSLAAVAGETYNEQFF. The chain recombines TRBV5-1 with TRBJ2-1; the match to TRBD2 covers 9 bases. This CDR3 has 18 residues. The V gene end was trimmed by 0 bases and the J gene end by 2 bases; junction bases not matched to a gene: 9. Germline V gene data show CDR1 as SGHRS and CDR2 as YFSETQ.

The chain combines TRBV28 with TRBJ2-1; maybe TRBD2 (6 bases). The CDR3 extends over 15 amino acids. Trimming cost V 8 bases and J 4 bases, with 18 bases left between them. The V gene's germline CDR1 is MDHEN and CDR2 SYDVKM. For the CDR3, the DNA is TGTGCCAGCGGGGGGAAAAAGTCTGGGTACAATGAGCAGTTCTTC. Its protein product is CASGGKKSGYNEQFF.

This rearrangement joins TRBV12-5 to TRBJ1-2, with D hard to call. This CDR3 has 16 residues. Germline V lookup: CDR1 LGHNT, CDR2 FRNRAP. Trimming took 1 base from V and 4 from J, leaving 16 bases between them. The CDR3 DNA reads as TGTGCTAGTGGTTTGGAAGGACGCGGCAGCCTCTATGGCTACACCTTC. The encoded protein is CASGLEGRGSLYGYTF.

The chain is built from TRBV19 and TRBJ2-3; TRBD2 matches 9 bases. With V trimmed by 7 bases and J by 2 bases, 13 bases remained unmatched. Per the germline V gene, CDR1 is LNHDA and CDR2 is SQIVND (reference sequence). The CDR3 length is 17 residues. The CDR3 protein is CASKRSGRRIVTDTQYF. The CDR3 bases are TGTGCCAGTAAAAGAAGCGGGAGGAGGATTGTCACAGATACGCAGTATTTT.

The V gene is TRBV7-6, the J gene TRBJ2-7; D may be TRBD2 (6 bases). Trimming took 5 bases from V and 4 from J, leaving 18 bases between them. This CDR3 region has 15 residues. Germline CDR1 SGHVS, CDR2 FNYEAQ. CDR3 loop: CASSLGRGYGYEQYF. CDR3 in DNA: TGTGCCAGCAGCCTGGGACGGGGGTATGGGTACGAGCAGTACTTC.

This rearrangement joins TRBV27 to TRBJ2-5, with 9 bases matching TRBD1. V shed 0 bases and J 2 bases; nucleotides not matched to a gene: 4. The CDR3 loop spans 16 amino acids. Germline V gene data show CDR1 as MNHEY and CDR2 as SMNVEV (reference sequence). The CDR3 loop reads CASSLSGQGLQETQYF. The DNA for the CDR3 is TGTGCCAGCAGTTTATCTGGACAGGGGTTACAAGAGACCCAGTACTTC.

CDR3 sequence: CASSASGRGTEAFF. CDR3 coding DNA: TGCGCCAGCAGTGCGTCGGGGAGGGGCACTGAAGCTTTCTTT. The rearrangement links TRBV10-2 to TRBJ1-1, with D perhaps matching TRBD1 (5 bases). Deletions cut 4 bases from V and 4 bases from J, with 13 bases between. The CDR3 has 14 amino acids. CDR1 and CDR2 from the germline V gene are WSHSY and SAAADI.

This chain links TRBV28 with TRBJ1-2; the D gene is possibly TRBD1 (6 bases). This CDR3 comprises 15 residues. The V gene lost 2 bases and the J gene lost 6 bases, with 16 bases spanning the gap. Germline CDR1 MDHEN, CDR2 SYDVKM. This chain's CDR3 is CASSLPRQGFDGYTF. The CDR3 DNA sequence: TGTGCCAGCAGTTTACCCAGGCAGGGGTTCGATGGCTACACCTTC.

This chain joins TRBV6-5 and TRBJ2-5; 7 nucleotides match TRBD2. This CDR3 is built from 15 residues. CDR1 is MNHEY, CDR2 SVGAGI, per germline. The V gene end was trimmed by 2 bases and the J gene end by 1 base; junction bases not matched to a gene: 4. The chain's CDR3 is CASSYRGVTQETQYF. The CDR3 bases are TGTGCCAGCAGTTACCGGGGGGTGACCCAAGAGACCCAGTACTTC.

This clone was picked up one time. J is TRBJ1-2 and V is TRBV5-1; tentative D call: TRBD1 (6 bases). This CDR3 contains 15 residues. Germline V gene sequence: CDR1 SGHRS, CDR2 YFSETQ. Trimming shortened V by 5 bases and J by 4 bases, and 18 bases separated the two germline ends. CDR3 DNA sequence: TGCGCCAGCAGTGAGTTTCCAGGGGACTCCTATGGCTACACCTTC. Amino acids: CASSEFPGDSYGYTF.